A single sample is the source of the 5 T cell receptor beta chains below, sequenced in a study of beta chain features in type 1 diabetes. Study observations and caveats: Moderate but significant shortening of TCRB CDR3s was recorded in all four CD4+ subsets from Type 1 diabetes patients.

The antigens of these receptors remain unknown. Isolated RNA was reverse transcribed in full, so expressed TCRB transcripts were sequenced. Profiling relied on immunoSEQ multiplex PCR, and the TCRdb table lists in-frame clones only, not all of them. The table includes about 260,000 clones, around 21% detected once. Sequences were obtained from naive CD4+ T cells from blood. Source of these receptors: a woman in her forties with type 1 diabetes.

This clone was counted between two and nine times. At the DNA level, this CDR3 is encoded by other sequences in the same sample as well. The DNA of the CDR3 is TGTGCCAGCAGCTTCGACAGGGGGAACACTGAAGCTTTCTTT. Protein sequence: CASSFDRGNTEAFF. The J gene is TRBJ1-1, the V gene TRBV7-2, with TRBD1 identical over 8 bases. V lost 3 bases and J lost 1; bases outside the gene matches: 1. From germline, CDR1 is SGHTA and CDR2 FQGNSA. The CDR3 length is 14 residues.

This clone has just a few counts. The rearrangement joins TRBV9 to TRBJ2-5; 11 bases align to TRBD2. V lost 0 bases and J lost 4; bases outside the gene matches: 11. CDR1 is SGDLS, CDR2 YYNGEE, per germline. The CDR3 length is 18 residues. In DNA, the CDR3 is TGTGCCAGCAGCGTAGCTCCTAGCGGGGGGCCCCGGGGAGAGACCCAGTACTTC. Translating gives CASSVAPSGGPRGETQYF. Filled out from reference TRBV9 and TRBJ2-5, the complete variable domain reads DSGVTQTPKHLITATGQRVTLRCSPRSGDLSVYWYQQSLDQGLQFLIQYYNGEERAKGNILERFSAQQFPDLHSELNLSSLELGDSALYFCASSVAPSGGPRGETQYFGPGTRLLVL.

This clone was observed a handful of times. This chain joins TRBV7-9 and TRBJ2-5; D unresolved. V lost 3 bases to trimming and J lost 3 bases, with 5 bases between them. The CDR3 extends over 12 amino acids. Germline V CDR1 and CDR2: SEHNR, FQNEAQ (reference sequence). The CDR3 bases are TGTGCCAGCAGCTTGAGTGAAGAGACCCAGTACTTC. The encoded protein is CASSLSEETQYF.

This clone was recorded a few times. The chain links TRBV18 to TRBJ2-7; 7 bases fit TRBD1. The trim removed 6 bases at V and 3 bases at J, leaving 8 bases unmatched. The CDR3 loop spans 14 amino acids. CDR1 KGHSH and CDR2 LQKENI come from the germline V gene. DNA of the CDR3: TGTGCCAGCTCCCCGACAGGGATGAACTACGAGCAGTACTTC. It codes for CASSPTGMNYEQYF.

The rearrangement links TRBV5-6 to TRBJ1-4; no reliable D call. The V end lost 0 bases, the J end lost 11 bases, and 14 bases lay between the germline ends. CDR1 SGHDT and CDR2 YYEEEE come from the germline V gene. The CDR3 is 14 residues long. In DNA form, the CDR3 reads TGTGCCAGCAGCTTGGGCATAGAGTCGGGGAAACTGTTTTTT. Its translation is CASSLGIESGKLFF.